This T cell receptor (beta chain) originates from a study of OX40 agonist ivuxolimab in advanced cancers. General study findings and limits: At doses 0.1 to 3.0 mg/kg, CD4+ and CD8+ clones expanded. Partial responders treated at 0.1-3.0 mg/kg exhibited clonal expansion among the lowest measured. CD8+ T cells were the subset that, on average, had more expanded clones than CD4+.

Autoimmune disease history or systemic immunosuppression excluded patients. The data were produced by immunoSEQ multiplex PCR, yet TCRdb's version contains in-frame clones alone and is incomplete. The sample holds 65,000 or so clones, about 91% seen once. Germline V gene data show CDR1 as PRHDT and CDR2 as FYEKMQ (reference sequence). J gave up 7 bases and V 5 bases, and 9 bases lay outside the gene matches. The length of the CDR3 is 14 residues. On this clone: The target antigen is unknown.

Here the sequenced sample was CD4+ or CD8+ T cells sorted from blood, taken in a trial of the OX40 agonist ivuxolimab. This sequence joins TRBV13 and TRBJ2-7, with 9 bases fitting TRBD1. This clonotype was obtained from an adult with an advanced solid tumor such as melanoma, head and neck, liver or kidney cancer. This chain's CDR3 is CASSTDRGGGEQYF. CDR3 coding DNA: TGTGCCAGCAGCACCGACAGGGGGGGCGGAGAGCAGTACTTC.